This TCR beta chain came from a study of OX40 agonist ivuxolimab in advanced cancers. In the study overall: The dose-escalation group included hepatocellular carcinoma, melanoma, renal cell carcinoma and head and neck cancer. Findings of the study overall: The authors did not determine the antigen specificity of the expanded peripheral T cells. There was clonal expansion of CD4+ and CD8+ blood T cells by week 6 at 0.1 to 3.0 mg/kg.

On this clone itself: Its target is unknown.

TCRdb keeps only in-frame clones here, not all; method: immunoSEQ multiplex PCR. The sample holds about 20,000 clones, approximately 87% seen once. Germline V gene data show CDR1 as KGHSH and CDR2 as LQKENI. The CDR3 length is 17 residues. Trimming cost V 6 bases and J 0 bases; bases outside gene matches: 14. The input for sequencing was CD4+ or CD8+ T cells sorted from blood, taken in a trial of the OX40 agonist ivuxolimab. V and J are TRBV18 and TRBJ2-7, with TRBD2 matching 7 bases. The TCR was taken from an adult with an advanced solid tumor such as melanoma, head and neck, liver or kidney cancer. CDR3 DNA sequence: TGTGCCAGCTCGCCGCGGACAAGCGGGATTCTCTCCTACGAGCAGTACTTC. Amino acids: CASSPRTSGILSYEQYF.